This T cell receptor beta chain was sequenced during a study of T cell responses to AZD1222 COVID-19 vaccine. Notes on the study in general: Reportedly, nearly half the spike-specific TCRs target unmutated variant regions. Spike-specific TCR breadth rose after two AZD1222 doses, and depth rose as well.

On this clone: What it binds is not known.

The data were produced by immunoSEQ multiplex PCR, yet TCRdb's version contains in-frame clones alone and is incomplete. The profile shows tens of thousands of clones, 70% to 90% of them singletons. CDR1 is SGHTA and CDR2 is FQGNSA in the germline V gene. V was cut by 1 base and J by 5 bases, with 14 bases left in between. This CDR3 region has 15 residues. The source of this sequence is an adult who received the MenACWY meningococcal vaccine as a control. The chain carries TRBV7-2 and TRBJ2-5; D is undetermined. Material: peripheral blood, obtained 28 days after the second dose of the MenACWY control vaccine. In DNA form, the CDR3 reads TGTGCCAGCAGCTTAGTTGGCAGCATCGGGGAGACCCAGTACTTC. This encodes CASSLVGSIGETQYF.